The 11 T cell receptor beta chains below come from one sample, sequenced in a study of blood T cell repertoires in COVID-19. Sequencing was performed with immunoSEQ multiplex PCR; in TCRdb, only in-frame clones are kept and a portion is missing. Among approximately 230,000 clones listed, more than 70% were seen once. The sequencing sample was made of peripheral blood. The receptors originated from a woman aged 40 to 50 who had recovered from COVID-19.

This rearrangement joins TRBV5-5 to TRBJ1-3, with D hard to call. Germline V lookup: CDR1 SGHKS, CDR2 YYEKEE (reference sequence). The length of the CDR3 is 13 residues. V lost 6 bases to trimming and J lost 1 base, with 8 bases between them. The CDR3 loop is CASKAGSGNTIYF. The CDR3 bases are TGTGCCAGCAAGGCGGGTTCTGGAAACACCATATATTTT.

The table lists this clone with a few counts. The germline gene is not matched at one end of the junction; a read error may be the cause. The chain links TRBV7-7 to TRBJ2-2; TRBD1 aligns across 11 bases. The germline V gene encodes CDR1 SSHAT and CDR2 FNYEAQ (reference sequence). The CDR3 runs 15 residues. The DNA of the CDR3 is TGTGCTAGCAGCCCGGGACAGGGGGGCACCGGGGAGCTGTTTTTT. Protein: CASSPGQGGTGELFF.

The chain is built from TRBV11-3 and TRBJ2-2; possible D gene TRBD2, 5 bases. The CDR3 length is 17 residues. Germline CDR1 is SGHNT and CDR2 is YENEEA. The V gene lost 2 bases and the J gene lost 0 bases, with 13 bases spanning the gap. This chain's CDR3 is CASSLNKWGANTGELFF. The CDR3 bases are TGTGCCAGCAGCTTAAACAAATGGGGAGCGAACACCGGGGAGCTGTTTTTT.

The gene calls are TRBV27 and TRBJ2-2; D is ambiguous. V lost 2 bases and J lost 7, with 5 bases in between. The CDR3 is 12 residues long. CDR1 MNHEY and CDR2 SMNVEV come from the germline V gene (reference sequence). In nucleotides, the CDR3 is TGTGCCAGCAGTTTACTCAGCGGGGAGCTGTTTTTT. It codes for CASSLLSGELFF.

V usage is TRBV4-2 and J usage is TRBJ2-1; 9 nucleotides align to TRBD2. Looked up from germline, CDR1 is LGHNA and CDR2 is YNFKEQ. Trimming at V came to 0 bases and at J to 8 bases, leaving 8 bases not matched to a gene. This CDR3 spans 16 amino acids. CDR3 region: CASSQEIAGVVDEQFF. In nucleotides, the CDR3 is TGTGCCAGCAGCCAAGAAATAGCGGGGGTCGTCGATGAGCAGTTCTTC.

The chain joins TRBV7-3 to TRBJ1-5; no clear D gene. V shed 5 bases and J shed 2 bases, with 13 bases lying between them. Germline assignment: CDR1 SGHTA and CDR2 FQGTGA. This CDR3 is 15 amino acids long. The CDR3 coding sequence is TGTGCCAGCAGCCCCAATACCGGGGGCAATCAGCCCCAGCATTTT. Protein: CASSPNTGGNQPQHF.

The chain carries TRBV6-2 or TRBV6-3 and TRBJ2-7, with D tentatively TRBD1 (5 bases). V dropped 5 bases and J dropped 0 bases, with 20 bases sitting between them. The CDR3 has 17 residues. Germline assignment: CDR1 MNHEY and CDR2 SVGEGT. CDR3 coding DNA: TGTGCCAGCAGTACCCCCCTCCCGTCAGGGCCCTCCTACGAGCAGTACTTC. Its translation: CASSTPLPSGPSYEQYF.

This chain connects TRBV6-2 or TRBV6-3 to TRBJ1-5, with D perhaps TRBD1 (5 bases). Per the germline V gene, CDR1 is MNHEY and CDR2 is SVGEGT. The CDR3 spans 15 residues. V dropped 4 bases and J dropped 4 bases, with 14 bases sitting between them. The CDR3 sequence: CASSSGVRGNQPQHF. Here the CDR3 DNA reads TGTGCCAGCAGTTCCGGAGTAAGGGGAAATCAGCCCCAGCATTTT.

This chain's CDR3 is CASAPGTDTGELFF. For the CDR3, the DNA is TGTGCCAGCGCCCCCGGGACAGACACCGGGGAGCTGTTTTTT. The chain is built from TRBV7-9 and TRBJ2-2; 7 bases align to TRBD1. Trimming cost V 8 bases and J 3 bases; bases outside gene matches: 6. The CDR3 length is 14 residues. CDR1 is SEHNR, CDR2 FQNEAQ, per germline (reference sequence).

This sequence joins TRBV6-5 and TRBJ2-5, with 9 bases lining up with TRBD1. CDR1 is MNHEY and CDR2 is SVGAGI in the germline V gene. This CDR3 spans 11 amino acids. V lost 6 bases to trimming and J lost 8 bases; unmatched junction nucleotides: 1. CDR3: CASRDRGTQYF. The CDR3 DNA follows: TGTGCCAGCAGGGACAGGGGCACCCAGTACTTC.

The chain employs TRBV9 and TRBJ2-5, with 11 bases identical to TRBD1. Unmatched junction bases numbered 6, after V lost 2 bases and J lost 3 bases. This CDR3 region has 16 residues. In germline, CDR1 is SGDLS, CDR2 YYNGEE. The CDR3 region is CASSVGGTGGEETQYF. CDR3 coding DNA: TGTGCCAGCAGCGTGGGAGGGACAGGGGGGGAAGAGACCCAGTACTTC.